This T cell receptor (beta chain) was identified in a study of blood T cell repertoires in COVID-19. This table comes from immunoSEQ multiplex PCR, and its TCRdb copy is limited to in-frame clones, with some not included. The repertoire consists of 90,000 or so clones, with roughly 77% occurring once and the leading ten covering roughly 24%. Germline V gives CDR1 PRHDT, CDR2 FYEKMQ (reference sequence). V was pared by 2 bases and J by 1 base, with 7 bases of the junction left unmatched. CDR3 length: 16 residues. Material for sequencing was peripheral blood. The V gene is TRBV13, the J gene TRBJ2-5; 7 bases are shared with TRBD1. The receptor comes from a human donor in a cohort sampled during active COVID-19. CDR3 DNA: TGTGCCAGCAGCTTAATAGGGGGCGAGGGCCAAGAGACCCAGTACTTC. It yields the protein CASSLIGGEGQETQYF.